The rows below give T cell receptor beta chains drawn from one sample of a study of beta chain features in type 1 diabetes. Profiling relied on immunoSEQ multiplex PCR, and the TCRdb table lists in-frame clones only, not all of them. The profile covers around 500,000 clones, with 11% appearing a single time and 0.045% to 0.05% taken by the ten largest. The sequencing input was naive CD4+ T cells from blood. The receptors derive from a woman aged 18 to 35 in good health. Each CDR3 is given with its conserved first and last residue. A D gene is named only where the DNA matches it firmly. Size values are once, few and many counts, or a class for expanded clones, and some rows have none.

TRBV5-1	TRBJ2-1	TRBD2	few	CASSLAVLAGVNEQFF	TGCGCCAGCAGCTTGGCGGTGCTAGCGGGGGTCAATGAGCAGTTCTTC
TRBV25-1	TRBJ2-5	TRBD2	few	CASSGLAGVKETQYF	TGTGCCAGCAGTGGTCTAGCGGGAGTTAAAGAGACCCAGTACTTC
TRBV18	TRBJ1-5	NA	few	CASSPEAHSNQPQHF	TGTGCCAGCTCACCAGAGGCTCATAGCAATCAGCCCCAGCATTTT
TRBV4-3	TRBJ1-4	NA	few	CASSQESTQKLFF	TGCGCCAGCAGCCAAGAAAGTACTCAAAAACTGTTTTTT
TRBV7-2	TRBJ1-5	NA	NA	CASSLVMGGRQPQHF	TGTGCCAGCAGCCTCGTGATGGGGGGCCGACAGCCCCAGCATTTT
TRBV4-1	TRBJ2-1	NA	NA	CASSQPAGRAEQFF	TGCGCCAGCAGCCAACCGGCAGGACGGGCTGAGCAGTTCTTC
TRBV5-1	TRBJ2-1	TRBD1	few	CASSFQGARIGSYNEQFF	TGCGCCAGCAGCTTCCAGGGGGCTCGAATTGGGTCCTACAATGAGCAGTTCTTC
TRBV5-1	TRBJ2-1	TRBD1	few	CASSSPSGGNEQFF	TGCGCCAGCAGCTCGCCTTCAGGGGGCAATGAGCAGTTCTTC
TRBV7-2	TRBJ2-5	TRBD1	NA	CASSEGTGRVETQYF	TGTGCCAGCAGCGAAGGGACAGGGAGGGTGGAGACCCAGTACTTC
TRBV2	TRBJ2-1	TRBD1	few	CASSDLRDRAYNEQFF	TGTGCCAGCAGTGACCTACGGGACAGGGCATACAATGAGCAGTTCTTC
TRBV7-2	TRBJ2-2	NA	NA	CASSLAAWAGELFF	TGTGCCAGCAGCTTAGCCGCATGGGCGGGGGAGCTGTTTTTT
TRBV9	TRBJ2-2	NA	few	CASSVGPGVGTGELFF	TGTGCCAGCAGCGTAGGCCCGGGTGTGGGCACCGGGGAGCTGTTTTTT
TRBV7-2	TRBJ2-3	TRBD2	NA	CASSLGLASDTQYF	TGTGCCAGCAGCTTGGGACTAGCATCAGATACGCAGTATTTT
TRBV9	TRBJ2-7	TRBD1	NA	CASSAGPGQGGPYEQYF	TGTGCCAGCAGCGCAGGACCGGGACAGGGAGGTCCCTACGAGCAGTACTTC
TRBV29-1	TRBJ2-7	TRBD2	NA	CSVLSGGIYEQYF	TGCAGCGTTCTGTCGGGAGGTATCTACGAGCAGTACTTC
TRBV16	TRBJ2-1	NA	NA	CASSQGQGPYNEQFF	TGTGCCAGCAGCCAGGGCCAGGGACCCTACAATGAGCAGTTCTTC
TRBV27	TRBJ1-5	NA	NA	CASSPRGELPQHF	TGTGCCAGCAGTCCCAGGGGTGAGTTGCCCCAGCATTTT
TRBV5-1	TRBJ2-2	NA	NA	CASSSDSTANTGELFF	TGCGCCAGCAGCTCAGACAGCACCGCGAACACCGGGGAGCTGTTTTTT
TRBV18	TRBJ2-3	NA	NA	CASSPRTRTDTQYF	TGTGCCAGCTCACCACGGACTCGCACAGATACGCAGTATTTT
TRBV29-1	TRBJ1-1	TRBD1	NA	CSVLGQVNTEAFF	TGCAGCGTACTCGGACAGGTGAACACTGAAGCTTTCTTT